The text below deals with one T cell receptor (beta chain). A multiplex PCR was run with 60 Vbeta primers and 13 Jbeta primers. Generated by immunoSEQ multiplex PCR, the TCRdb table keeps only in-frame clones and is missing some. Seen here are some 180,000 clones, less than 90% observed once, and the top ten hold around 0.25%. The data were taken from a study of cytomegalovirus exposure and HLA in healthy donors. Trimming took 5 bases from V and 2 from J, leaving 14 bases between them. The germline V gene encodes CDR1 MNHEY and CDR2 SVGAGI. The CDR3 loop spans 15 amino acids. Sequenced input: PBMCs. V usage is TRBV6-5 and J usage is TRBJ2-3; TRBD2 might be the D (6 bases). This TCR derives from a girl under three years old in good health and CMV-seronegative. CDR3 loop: CASSPLAVPTDTQYF. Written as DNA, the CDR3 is TGTGCCAGCAGTCCCTTAGCGGTCCCCACAGATACGCAGTATTTT.